The TCR beta chain under discussion was sequenced for a study of blood T cells in healthy people across ages (dated by TCRdb to about 2015). In the study overall: In model experiments, template switching captured about one uniquely barcoded TCR beta cDNA molecule for every two T cells. To track age-related changes in TCR beta repertoire diversity, the study relied on deep sequencing normalized with unique cDNA molecular identifiers. Four age groups were formed from the donors: young (average approximately 15 years), middle-aged (approximately 42), aged (under 70) and long-lived (about 75). To avoid experimental bias, donors of different ages were spread randomly across the sequencing lanes. The study analyzed two additional independent replicas of 1 million unique cDNA reads from the same blood draw for two donors, one aged 18 to 29 and one aged 80 or older.

Preparation of the library involved 5' RACE. Sequencing relied on an Illumina HiSeq 2500. A second 7 to 11 cycle PCR used a sample-barcoded 5' primer and a J-beta primer mix. A template-switch 5' adaptor carrying 12 random nucleotides introduced a unique molecular identifier onto each TCR beta cDNA molecule. Each sample yielded at least 2.5 million CDR3-containing paired-end reads. First-strand cDNA synthesis was performed from all RNA using the Mint cDNA synthesis kit, with priming by a TRBC-specific oligonucleotide. All cDNA was treated with uracil-DNA glycosylase and then went through a first 18-cycle PCR with the universal primers M1SS and BC2_uni_R. For the original study's pipeline: For normalization, 1 million high-quality reads, each with a distinct molecular identifier, were randomly selected from each sample. Reads sharing molecular identifiers were discarded rather than binned into consensus sequences. MiTCR, set to a Q25 quality threshold and the strictest error-elimination algorithm, was used for CDR3 identification, clonotype clustering and error correction. Lower-bound total TCR beta diversity was estimated with a nonparametric unseen species model using Euler transformation. TCRdb took the public reads, trimmed them with fastp at Q25, ran MiXCR for clone calling and kept in-frame beta chains. Every distinct CDR3 protein forms one entry, paired with its most common genes and DNA. These V and J calls rely on TCRdb rather than the paper's analysis. In this sample the table shows some 1.5 million distinct CDR3 sequences, 35% to 45% of which occur a single time. The top ten clones comprise approximately 4.1% of the sample.

Donors were 39 systemically healthy Caucasian individuals from Russia aged roughly 6 to 100 years. Around 9.9 milliliters of peripheral blood were collected from each donor into EDTA-treated Vacutainer tubes. Ficoll-Paque density-gradient centrifugation was used to isolate PBMCs, with at least 7 million obtained per sample. Total RNA, at least 6 micrograms per sample, was extracted from PBMCs with Trizol reagent. The percentages of naive CD45RAhigh/CD27high T cells were determined by flow cytometry on a PBMC aliquot from every donor. Remarks on this clonotype: Its antigen remains undetermined. At one end the junction does not follow the germline gene, possibly because of a read error.

For CDR1 and CDR2, the germline V gene lists ENHRY and SYGVKD. Including cysteine and phenylalanine, the CDR3 has 13 amino acids. This entry keeps only the CDR3 DNA: 39 bases, framed from base 1. The paper as a whole reports these results and caveats: Compared with the aged group, the long-lived group had more naive CD4+ T cells, fewer expanded clones and increased TCR diversity, a pattern suggesting age selection. Conclusive comparison of naive and antigen-experienced compartments was prevented by the profiling of bulk unsorted PBMCs. Observed TCR beta diversity per million T cells fell roughly linearly with age, and a significant reduction was already apparent by age approximately 41. Observed TCR beta diversity correlated strongly with the percentage of naive T cells measured by flow cytometry. The CMV infection status of donors was not known, potentially confounding age-related changes in expanded clonotypes. Estimates of total diversity based on one million sequenced T cells were regarded as lower bounds and as underestimates.

The receptor's source is a woman in her late teens or twenties in good health. The rearranged chain carries TRBV10-3 and TRBJ1-2; TRBD1 is perhaps the D gene, given 5 matching bases. Sequenced sample: blood. The CDR3 reads as follows: CAISAGTAYGNTF. The nucleotides read TGTGCCATCAGTGCCGGGACCGCCTATGGCAACACCTTC.